The rows below give T cell receptor beta chains drawn from one sample of a study of blood T cell repertoires in COVID-19. Assay used: immunoSEQ multiplex PCR; TCRdb lists only in-frame clones, some missing. This table has some 130,000 clones, approximately 83% appearing once. Sample: peripheral blood. These receptors originate from a woman aged 45-60 years who had recovered from COVID-19. Both conserved end residues are part of each CDR3. A D gene is named only where the DNA matches it firmly. Size is stated for part of the rows, as once, few or many counts, or as a class when the clone is expanded.

V	length	J	D	size	CDR3	DNA
TRBV14	15	TRBJ2-1	-	-	CASSQKLRSYNEQFF	TGTGCCAGCAGCCAGAAGTTGCGGTCCTACAATGAGCAGTTCTTC
TRBV29-1	13	TRBJ1-5	-	few	CSVRGGFDQPQHF	TGCAGCGTTAGAGGGGGATTCGATCAGCCCCAGCATTTT
TRBV24-1	12	TRBJ2-7	-	-	CATSDPGYEQYF	TGTGCCACCAGTGACCCAGGCTACGAGCAGTACTTC
TRBV5-1	13	TRBJ1-1	-	-	CASSKQLNTEAFF	TGCGCCAGCAGCAAACAGCTTAACACTGAAGCTTTCTTT
TRBV19	15	TRBJ2-1	-	-	CASSILDGSNNEQFF	TGTGCCAGTAGTATACTGGACGGGAGCAACAATGAGCAGTTCTTC
TRBV5-4	14	TRBJ2-5	TRBD1	-	CASSPGGVQETQYF	TGTGCCAGCAGCCCAGGGGGCGTCCAAGAGACCCAGTACTTC
TRBV3-1/TRBV3-2	14	TRBJ1-6	TRBD1	-	CASSRTGGYSPLHF	TGTGCCAGCAGTCGGACAGGGGGCTATTCACCCCTCCACTTT
TRBV6-5	14	TRBJ1-2	TRBD1	-	CASSPTGRSAGYTF	TGTGCCAGCAGTCCGACAGGGAGGTCCGCTGGCTACACCTTC
TRBV3-1/TRBV3-2	15	TRBJ2-1	TRBD1	-	CATTRGPSSYNEQFF	TGTGCCACAACCAGGGGGCCAAGCTCCTACAATGAGCAGTTCTTC
TRBV29-1	13	TRBJ2-5	-	many	CSVEKHRQETQYF	TGCAGCGTTGAAAAGCACAGGCAAGAGACCCAGTACTTC
TRBV29-1	12	TRBJ1-1	-	-	CSVSDWGAEAFF	TGCAGCGTGTCGGACTGGGGGGCTGAAGCTTTCTTT
TRBV11-2	17	TRBJ2-7	TRBD2	once	CASSALGSGLARSEQYF	TGTGCCAGCAGCGCCCTTGGGTCGGGACTAGCTCGCTCCGAGCAGTACTTC
TRBV11-2	16	TRBJ2-3	TRBD2	-	CASSFLTSGSTDTQYF	TGTGCCAGCAGCTTCTTGACTAGCGGGAGCACAGATACGCAGTATTTT
TRBV19	15	TRBJ2-1	TRBD2	-	CASRSGGALDNEQFF	TGTGCCAGTAGGAGCGGGGGGGCCTTGGATAATGAGCAGTTCTTC
TRBV7-9	14	TRBJ2-7	TRBD1	-	CASTPMGTGDEQYF	TGTGCCAGCACCCCCATGGGGACAGGGGACGAGCAGTACTTC
TRBV11-2	15	TRBJ2-5	-	-	CASSRGLKSQETQYF	TGTGCCAGCAGTCGAGGTCTAAAATCCCAAGAGACCCAGTACTTC